The 18 T cell receptor beta chains presented below share a single source sample, sequenced in a study of molecular identifiers for immune sequencing clone quantification. TCRdb reprocessed the PCR reads with MiXCR, giving one entry per CDR3 protein. The sample shows around 320,000 distinct CDR3 sequences, roughly 24% of them seen only once. Specimen: naive CD8+ T cells from blood, with Jurkat cell RNA spiked in. Stated subset: FACS-sorted CD8+CD4-CCR7+CD45RA+ naive T cells. These receptors originate from a human donor in good health. Some libraries in this study had Jurkat cell RNA spiked in.

This clonotype was recorded a few times. The rearrangement links TRBV18 to TRBJ2-5; 8 nucleotides match TRBD1. CDR3 length: 16 residues. Per the germline V gene, CDR1 is KGHSH and CDR2 is LQKENI. With 1 base clipped from V and 0 bases from J, the junction kept 4 bases outside the gene matches. For the CDR3, the DNA is TGTGCCAGCTCACCACGACAGGGGTCTGACCAAGAGACCCAGTACTTC. Protein: CASSPRQGSDQETQYF.

The sample holds many counts of this clonotype. The chain is built from TRBV4-3 and TRBJ2-1; TRBD1 agrees at 8 bases. Germline V gene data show CDR1 as LGHNA and CDR2 as YSLEER. This CDR3 is 14 amino acids long. V trimming: 0 bases; J trimming: 14 bases; junction bases outside the gene matches: 9. CDR3 sequence (DNA): TGCGCCAGCAGCCAAGATATTTCAGGGGGCAAGGAGTTCTTC. It encodes CASSQDISGGKEFF.

V and J are TRBV28 and TRBJ1-1, with TRBD1 matching 10 bases. The V gene end was trimmed by 2 bases and the J gene end by 1 base; junction bases not matched to a gene: 7. In germline, CDR1 is MDHEN, CDR2 SYDVKM. The CDR3 covers 17 residues. The CDR3 loop is CASSLDRQGAENTEAFF. CDR3 in DNA: TGTGCCAGCAGTTTAGACAGACAGGGGGCAGAGAACACTGAAGCTTTCTTT.

This chain uses TRBV19 with TRBJ2-7; weak D call: TRBD1 (5 bases). Trimming stripped 5 bases from V and 0 bases from J, with 14 bases between. This CDR3 is 15 amino acids long. Germline CDR1 LNHDA, CDR2 SQIVND (reference sequence). The CDR3 DNA follows: TGTGCCAGTAGTCCTGGTGGGGCGAGCTCCTACGAGCAGTACTTC. This gives the protein CASSPGGASSYEQYF.

This chain links TRBV4-3 with TRBJ1-1, with D perhaps matching TRBD1 (5 bases). Looked up from germline, CDR1 is LGHNA and CDR2 is YSLEER. The CDR3 extends over 14 amino acids. The V gene lost 0 bases and the J gene lost 5 bases, with 10 bases spanning the gap. The CDR3 nucleotides read TGCGCCAGCAGCCAAGATGAGGGGAGAACTGAAGCTTTCTTT. This gives the protein CASSQDEGRTEAFF.

J is TRBJ2-7 and V is TRBV20-1; 10 bases are shared with TRBD1. This CDR3 has 15 residues. The germline V gene has CDR1 DFQATT and CDR2 SNEGSKA (reference sequence). The J segment lost 3 bases and the V segment lost 1 base, leaving 6 bases of the junction unmatched. CDR3 sequence: CSARGPGQGNYEQYF. The DNA of the CDR3 is TGCAGTGCTAGAGGCCCGGGACAGGGGAACTACGAGCAGTACTTC.

This clonotype was detected only a few times. The DNA of the CDR3 is TGTGCCTGGAGGTTGGGGAACACTGAAGCTTTCTTT. It is translated as CAWRLGNTEAFF. The rearrangement links TRBV30 to TRBJ1-1; D is uncertain. The CDR3 runs to 12 residues. V was trimmed by 3 bases and J by 1 base, leaving 6 bases between them. The germline V gene has CDR1 GTSNPN and CDR2 SVGIG (reference sequence).

The chain couples TRBV12-3 or TRBV12-4 to TRBJ2-7; the D is unclear. The length of the CDR3 is 14 residues. V was shortened by 2 bases and J by 3 bases, with 11 bases between the two germline ends. CDR3 sequence: CASSLPGTNYEQYF. The CDR3 coding sequence is TGTGCCAGCAGTTTACCGGGCACCAACTACGAGCAGTACTTC.

This clonotype has ten or more counts. This sequence joins TRBV29-1 and TRBJ2-3; the D gene could be TRBD1 or TRBD2 (6 bases each). The germline CDR1 and CDR2 sequences are SQVTM and ANQGSEA. This CDR3 contains 15 residues. The V end lost 2 bases, the J end lost 3 bases, and 15 bases lay between the germline ends. CDR3 DNA sequence: TGCAGCGTTGAATTGCGGGACACAACAACAGATACGCAGTATTTT. Amino acids: CSVELRDTTTDTQYF.

As concerns this clonotype: This may stem from a read error, because a much larger clone lies one nucleotide away. This rearrangement joins TRBV11-2 to TRBJ2-1; no firm D call. V lost 2 bases to trimming and J lost 3 bases, with 11 bases between them. From germline, CDR1 is SGHAT and CDR2 FQNNGV. The CDR3 loop spans 15 amino acids. CDR3 loop: CASSLRGTLYNEQFF. In DNA, the CDR3 is TGTGCCAGCAGCTTAAGAGGAACGCTCTACAATGAGCAGTTCTTC. Complete variable domain (other parts from reference TRBV11-2 and TRBJ2-1): EAGVAQSPRYKIIEKRQSVAFWCNPISGHATLYWYQQILGQGPKLLIQFQNNGVVDDSQLPKDRFSAERLKGVDSTLKIQPAKLEDSAVYLCASSLRGTLYNEQFFGPGTRLTVL.

The V call is TRBV12-3 or TRBV12-4, the J call TRBJ2-2, with D perhaps matching TRBD2 (5 bases). The CDR3 loop spans 15 amino acids. The germline V and J ends were trimmed by 1 base and 6 bases, with 12 bases remaining between them. The CDR3 coding sequence is TGTGCCAGCAGTTTAGATCTGGACTTTTCCGGGGAGCTGTTTTTT. Protein product: CASSLDLDFSGELFF.

At least ten counts were recorded for this clonotype. The chain employs TRBV25-1 and TRBJ2-6, with no clear D. The CDR3 runs 17 residues. Deletions cut 2 bases from V and 2 bases from J, with 13 bases between. Germline CDR1 is MGHDK and CDR2 is SYGVNS. In nucleotides, the CDR3 is TGTGCCAGCAGTGAACGAGAAGGGCTCACTGGGGCCAACGTCCTGACTTTC. This sequence encodes CASSEREGLTGANVLTF. The variable domain in full, with the rest retrieved from reference TRBV25-1 and TRBJ2-6, is EADIYQTPRYLVIGTGKKITLECSQTMGHDKMYWYQQDPGMELHLIHYSYGVNSTEKGDLSSESTVSRIRTEHFPLTLESARPSHTSQYLCASSEREGLTGANVLTFGAGSRLTVL.

The V call is TRBV19, the J call TRBJ2-7, with 7 bases lining up with TRBD1. Germline lookup yields CDR1 LNHDA and CDR2 SQIVND (reference sequence). Trimming cost V 4 bases and J 3 bases; bases outside gene matches: 0. This CDR3 is built from 12 residues. CDR3 sequence reads: CASSTGGYEQYF. The CDR3 region has the DNA TGTGCCAGTAGTACAGGGGGCTACGAGCAGTACTTC.

Concerning this clonotype itself: The CDR3 ends on some other residue instead of the conserved phenylalanine or tryptophan, so this is likely a read error. This rearrangement joins TRBV28 to TRBJ2-7; the match to TRBD1 covers 9 bases. The CDR3 runs to 13 residues. Germline lookup yields CDR1 MDHEN and CDR2 SYDVKM. V lost 3 bases to trimming and J lost 7 bases; unmatched junction nucleotides: 4. This CDR3 reads CASSFVTGGEQYL. The CDR3 DNA follows: TGTGCCAGCAGTTTTGTGACAGGGGGAGAGCAGTACCTC.

Details on this clonotype: Possible read error: a much larger clone is one base away. The chain carries TRBV9 and TRBJ1-1; D is unresolved. This CDR3 contains 13 residues. Germline V lookup: CDR1 SGDLS, CDR2 YYNGEE. This CDR3 reads CASSVVMNTEALF. DNA of the CDR3: TGTGCCAGCAGCGTAGTCATGAACACTGAAGCTCTCTTT.

Details on this clonotype: Being one base from a much bigger clone, this may be a read error. The chain couples TRBV2 to TRBJ1-5, with TRBD1 as a possible D gene (5 bases). CDR1 and CDR2 (germline): SNHLY, FYNNEI. The CDR3 spans 14 residues. CDR3 DNA: TGTGCCGGCAGTGAGGGGAATAGCAATCAGCCCCAGCATTTT. Translated, it gives CAGSEGNSNQPQHF.

With respect to this clonotype: A much more abundant neighbour one base away suggests this may be a read error. Without the conserved terminal phenylalanine or tryptophan, this CDR3 likely stems from a read error. The CDR3 loop is CASSVAGGVSEAFS. The CDR3 nucleotides are TGCGCCAGCAGCGTCGCAGGGGGCGTCTCTGAAGCTTTCTCT. The chain recombines TRBV5-1 with TRBJ1-1; TRBD1 aligns across 8 bases. The CDR3 has 14 residues. CDR1 is SGHRS and CDR2 is YFSETQ in the germline V gene. V trimming: 4 bases; J trimming: 6 bases; junction bases outside the gene matches: 8.

At least ten counts were recorded for this clonotype. The chain is built from TRBV6-2 or TRBV6-3 and TRBJ1-5; weak D call: TRBD1 (6 bases). The V end lost 2 bases, the J end lost 7 bases, and 12 bases lay between the germline ends. There are 14 residues in the CDR3. Germline CDR1 and CDR2: MNHEY and SVGEGT. CDR3 in DNA: TGTGCCAGCAGTTACGGGGGCGCAGGGCAGCCCCAGCATTTT. Its protein is CASSYGGAGQPQHF.